This T cell receptor (beta chain) emerged from a study of cytomegalovirus exposure and HLA in healthy donors. Findings and caveats of the study: TCR beta sequences reportedly predicted most subjects' HLA-A and HLA-B alleles accurately.

PCR used 60 Vbeta primers and 13 Jbeta primers. The table came from immunoSEQ multiplex PCR; TCRdb's copy has only in-frame clones and leaves some out. Here the sample table reports tens of thousands of clones. In the case of this clone: The antigen is undetermined.

CDR1 and CDR2 from the germline V gene are SEHNR and FQNEAQ (reference sequence). V was trimmed by 6 bases and J by 8 bases, leaving 22 bases between them. The CDR3 runs to 15 residues. Input material: PBMCs. This clonotype was sampled from a man between 18 and 29 years old in good health and CMV-seropositive. The rearrangement uses TRBV7-9 and TRBJ1-1; D gene uncertain. The chain's CDR3 is CASRTTGVGSPEAFF. In DNA form, the CDR3 reads TGTGCCAGCAGGACAACCGGGGTAGGGAGCCCCGAAGCTTTCTTT.